This T cell receptor beta chain is drawn from a study of T cells after yellow fever vaccination. Turning to the study itself: SMART-Seq v4 Ultra Low Input prepared libraries from low-cell fractions. Findings and limits, study-wide: Weaker overall, the secondary response nonetheless peaked faster (day 5 versus 15). The CD4 and CD8 compartments had a small share of their clonotypes in common.

This clonotype was recorded a few times. Its antigen is currently unknown. Germline V gene sequence: CDR1 LGHNA, CDR2 YSLEER. This CDR3 spans 13 amino acids. V was cut by 3 bases and J by 3 bases, with 8 bases left in between. From the 5' RACE reads, TCRdb called clonotypes with MiXCR, one entry per CDR3 protein. The table includes a few hundred thousand distinct CDR3 sequences, about 5% detected once. The source was CD4+ T cells sorted from PBMCs, collected on the day of the yellow fever booster vaccination. The clonotype originates from a man aged 18 to 30 who received the YFV17D yellow fever vaccine. The rearrangement joins TRBV4-3 to TRBJ2-5, with D possibly being TRBD1 (5 bases). The CDR3 bases are TGCGCCAGCAGCCATGGCAGGGAAGAGACCCAGTACTTC. Translating gives CASSHGREETQYF.